This TCR beta chain stems from a study of human T cells and chemical hapten exposure. The CDR3 loop spans 15 amino acids. Germline V gene lookup returns CDR1 SGDLS and CDR2 YYNGEE. The V gene lost 0 bases and the J gene lost 0 bases, with 9 bases spanning the gap. Time point given: patch test 3, about 24 weeks after DPC sensitization. Treatment in this sample: therapeutic diphenylcyclopropenone sensitization with weekly scalp DPC. Blood sampling occurred before each patch-test application. Whole blood that had not been fractionated was the source of extracted total RNA. Unique molecular identifiers were attached to individual cDNA molecules within the library. In the original analysis: Counting gave a median of approximately 97,000 TCRs per sample, with values ranging from about 23,224 to 700,000. TCRdb analysed the RACE reads with MiXCR anew, one entry per CDR3 protein. The V and J calls shown here were made by TCRdb, not taken from the authors' results. The profile shows tens of thousands of distinct CDR3 sequences, roughly 12% of them singletons.

The starting material was whole blood, obtained in connection with sensitization to the hapten diphenylcyclopropenone (DPC). The receptor was isolated from a young man with alopecia areata. Some clones in this sample may be carry-over from other donors' samples. The chain has TRBV9 and TRBJ1-1; D might be TRBD1 (5 bases). CDR3 protein: CASSVVSGLNTEAFF. In DNA, the CDR3 is TGTGCCAGCAGCGTAGTATCAGGGTTGAACACTGAAGCTTTCTTT.